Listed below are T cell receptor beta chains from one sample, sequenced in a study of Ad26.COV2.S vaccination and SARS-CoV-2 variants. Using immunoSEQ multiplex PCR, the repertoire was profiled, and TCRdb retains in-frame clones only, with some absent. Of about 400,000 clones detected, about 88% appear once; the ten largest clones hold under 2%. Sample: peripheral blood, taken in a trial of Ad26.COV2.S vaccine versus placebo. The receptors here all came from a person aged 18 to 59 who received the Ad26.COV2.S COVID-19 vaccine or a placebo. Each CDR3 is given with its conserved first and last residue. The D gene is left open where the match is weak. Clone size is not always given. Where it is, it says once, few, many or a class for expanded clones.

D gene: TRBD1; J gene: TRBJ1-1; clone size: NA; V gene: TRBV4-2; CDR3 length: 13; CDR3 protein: CASSQSGGDEAFF; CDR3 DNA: TGTGCCAGCAGCCAATCAGGGGGTGACGAAGCTTTCTTT
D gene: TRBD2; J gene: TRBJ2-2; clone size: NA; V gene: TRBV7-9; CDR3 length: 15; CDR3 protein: CASSVSGRGTGELFF; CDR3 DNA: TGTGCCAGCAGCGTTAGCGGGAGAGGCACCGGGGAGCTGTTTTTT
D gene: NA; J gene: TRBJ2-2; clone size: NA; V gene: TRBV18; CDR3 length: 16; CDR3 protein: CASSPVSGSNTGELFF; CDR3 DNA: TGTGCCAGCTCACCCGTGAGCGGATCGAACACCGGGGAGCTGTTTTTT
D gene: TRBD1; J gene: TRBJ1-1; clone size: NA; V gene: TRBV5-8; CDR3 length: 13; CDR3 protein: CASTGQGFTEAFF; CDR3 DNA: TGTGCCAGCACCGGACAGGGTTTCACTGAAGCTTTCTTT
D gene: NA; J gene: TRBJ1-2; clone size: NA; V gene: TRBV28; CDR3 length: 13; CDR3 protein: CASSPDGNYGYTF; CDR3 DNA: TGTGCCAGCAGTCCGGACGGCAACTATGGCTACACCTTC
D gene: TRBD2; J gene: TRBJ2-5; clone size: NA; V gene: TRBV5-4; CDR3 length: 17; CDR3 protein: CASSLVGGGANQETQYF; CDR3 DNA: TGTGCCAGCAGCTTGGTGGGGGGAGGGGCCAACCAAGAGACCCAGTACTTC
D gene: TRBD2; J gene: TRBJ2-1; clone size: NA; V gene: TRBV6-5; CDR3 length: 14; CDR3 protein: CASRVGREVGEQFF; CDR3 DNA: TGTGCCAGCCGGGTAGGGCGGGAGGTGGGTGAGCAGTTCTTC
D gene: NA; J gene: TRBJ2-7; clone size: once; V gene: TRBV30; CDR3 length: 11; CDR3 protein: CAWSIQGEQYF; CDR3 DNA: TGTGCCTGGAGTATCCAGGGCGAGCAGTACTTC
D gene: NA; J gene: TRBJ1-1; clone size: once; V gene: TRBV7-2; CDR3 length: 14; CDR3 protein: CASKPRGANTEAFF; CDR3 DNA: TGTGCCAGCAAACCGCGGGGAGCGAACACTGAAGCTTTCTTT
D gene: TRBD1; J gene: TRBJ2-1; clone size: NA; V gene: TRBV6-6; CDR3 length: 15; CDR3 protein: CASSLQGATYNEQFF; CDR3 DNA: TGTGCCAGCAGCCTCCAGGGGGCTACCTACAATGAGCAGTTCTTC
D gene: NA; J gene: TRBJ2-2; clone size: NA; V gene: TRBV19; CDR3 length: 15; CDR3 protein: CASRLAGLNTGELFF; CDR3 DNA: TGTGCCAGTAGATTGGCGGGATTGAACACCGGGGAGCTGTTTTTT
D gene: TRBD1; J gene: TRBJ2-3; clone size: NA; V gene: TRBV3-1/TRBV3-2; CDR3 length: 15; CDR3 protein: CASSQAGTGSDTQYF; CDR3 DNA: TGTGCCAGCAGCCAAGCCGGGACAGGTTCAGATACGCAGTATTTT
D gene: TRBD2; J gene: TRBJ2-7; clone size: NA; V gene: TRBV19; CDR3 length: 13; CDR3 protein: CATSKTSTYEQYF; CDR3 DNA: TGTGCCACGTCCAAGACTAGCACTTACGAGCAGTACTTC
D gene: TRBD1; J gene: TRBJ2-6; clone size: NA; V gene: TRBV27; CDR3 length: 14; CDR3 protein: CASSLQGGANVLTF; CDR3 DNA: TGTGCCAGCAGCCTACAGGGGGGGGCCAACGTCCTGACTTTC
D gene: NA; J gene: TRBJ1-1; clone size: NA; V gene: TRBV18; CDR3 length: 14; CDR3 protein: CASSPPPGNTEAFF; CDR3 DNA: TGTGCCAGCTCACCACCACCCGGGAACACTGAAGCTTTCTTT
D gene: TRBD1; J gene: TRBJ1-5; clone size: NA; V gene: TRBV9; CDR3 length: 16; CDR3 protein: CASSPGTGASNQPQHF; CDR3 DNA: TGTGCCAGCAGCCCAGGGACAGGGGCTAGCAATCAGCCCCAGCATTTT
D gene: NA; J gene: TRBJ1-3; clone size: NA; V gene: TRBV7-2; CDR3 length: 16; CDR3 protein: CASSPSRGLAGNTIYF; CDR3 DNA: TGTGCCAGCAGCCCTAGCCGAGGGCTGGCTGGAAACACCATATATTTT
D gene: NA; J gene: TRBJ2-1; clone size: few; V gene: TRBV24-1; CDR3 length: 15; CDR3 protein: CATSDLPSVLYEQFF; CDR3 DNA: TGTGCCACCAGTGATTTGCCTTCCGTTTTATATGAGCAGTTCTTC
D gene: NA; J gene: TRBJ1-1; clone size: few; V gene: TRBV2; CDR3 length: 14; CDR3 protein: CASSGGGTYTEAFF; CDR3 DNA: TGTGCCAGCAGTGGGGGGGGGACTTACACTGAAGCTTTCTTT
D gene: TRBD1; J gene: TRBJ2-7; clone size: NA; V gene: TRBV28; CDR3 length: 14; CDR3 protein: CASSSSGQVYEQYF; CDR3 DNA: TGTGCCAGCAGTTCGTCCGGACAGGTCTACGAGCAGTACTTC
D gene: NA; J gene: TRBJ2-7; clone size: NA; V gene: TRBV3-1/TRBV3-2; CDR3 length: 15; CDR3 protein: CASSLGVARSYEQYF; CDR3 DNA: TGTGCCAGCAGCCTTGGGGTGGCGAGGTCCTACGAGCAGTACTTC
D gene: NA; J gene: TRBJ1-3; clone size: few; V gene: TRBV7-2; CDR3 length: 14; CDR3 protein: CASSLEGSGNTIYF; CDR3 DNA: TGTGCCAGCAGCCTAGAGGGGTCTGGAAACACCATATATTTT
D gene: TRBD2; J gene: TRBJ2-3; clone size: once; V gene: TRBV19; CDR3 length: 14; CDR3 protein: CASSLAGWTDTQYF; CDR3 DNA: TGTGCCAGTAGCCTAGCGGGATGGACAGATACGCAGTATTTT
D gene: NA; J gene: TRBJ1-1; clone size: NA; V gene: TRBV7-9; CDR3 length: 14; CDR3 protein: CASSLVTGYTEAFF; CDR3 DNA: TGTGCCAGCAGCTTAGTCACAGGGTACACTGAAGCTTTCTTT
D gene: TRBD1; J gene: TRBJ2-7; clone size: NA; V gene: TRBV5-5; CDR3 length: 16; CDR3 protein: CASINTHTGAAYEQYF; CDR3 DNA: TGTGCCAGCATCAACACCCATACAGGGGCGGCTTACGAGCAGTACTTC
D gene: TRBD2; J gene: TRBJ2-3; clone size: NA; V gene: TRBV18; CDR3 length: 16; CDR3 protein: CASSPGLAGGGDTQYF; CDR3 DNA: TGTGCCAGCTCACCGGGACTAGCGGGAGGCGGAGATACGCAGTATTTT
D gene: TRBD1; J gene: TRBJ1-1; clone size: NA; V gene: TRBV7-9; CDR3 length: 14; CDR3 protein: CASLIGQGATEAFF; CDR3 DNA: TGTGCCAGCCTAATTGGGCAGGGGGCCACTGAAGCTTTCTTT